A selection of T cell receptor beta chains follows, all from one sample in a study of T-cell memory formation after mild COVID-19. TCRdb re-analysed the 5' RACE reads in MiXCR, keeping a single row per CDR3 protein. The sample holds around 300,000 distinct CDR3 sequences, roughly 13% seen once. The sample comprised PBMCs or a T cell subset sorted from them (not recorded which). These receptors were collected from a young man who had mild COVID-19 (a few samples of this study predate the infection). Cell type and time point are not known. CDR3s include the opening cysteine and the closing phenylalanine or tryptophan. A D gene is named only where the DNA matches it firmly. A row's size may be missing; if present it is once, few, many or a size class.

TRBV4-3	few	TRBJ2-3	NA	TGCGCCAGCAGCCAAGGTGTAGCGAATACGCAGTATTTT	CASSQGVANTQYF
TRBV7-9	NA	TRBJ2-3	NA	TGTGCCAGCAGCATTGGACCGAGCACAGATACGCAGTATTTT	CASSIGPSTDTQYF
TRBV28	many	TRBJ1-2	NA	TGTGCCAGCAGTCCCCCTGGACAGTCCAATGGCTACACCTTC	CASSPPGQSNGYTF
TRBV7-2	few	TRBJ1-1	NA	TGTGCCAGCAGCTTATGGGGCCGGGCCAACACTGAAGCTTTCTTT	CASSLWGRANTEAFF
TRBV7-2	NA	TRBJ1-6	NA	TGTGCCAGCAGCTTAGAGGGGTTGGAGGCTTCACCCCTCCACTTT	CASSLEGLEASPLHF
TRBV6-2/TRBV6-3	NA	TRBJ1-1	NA	TGTGCCAGCAGTTATTGGACCTCCCGGGGGCCAAATGCTGAAGCTTTCTTT	CASSYWTSRGPNAEAFF
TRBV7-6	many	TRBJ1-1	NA	TGTGCCAGCAGCTTAGGACAGATGAACACTGAAGCTTTCTTT	CASSLGQMNTEAFF
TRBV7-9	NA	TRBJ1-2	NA	TGTGCCAGCAGTCTTCAGGGACGAGACTATGGCTACACCTTC	CASSLQGRDYGYTF
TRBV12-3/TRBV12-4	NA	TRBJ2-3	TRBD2	TGTGCCAGCAGTTTCGGGGGGATTATCACAGATACGCAGTATTTT	CASSFGGIITDTQYF
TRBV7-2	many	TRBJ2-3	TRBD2	TGTGCCAGCAGCTTAGCGGATAATAGCGGGGGGGCTTTTTTGACAGATACGCAGTATTTT	CASSLADNSGGAFLTDTQYF
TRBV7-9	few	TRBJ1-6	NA	TGTGCCAGCAGTAGTAATCTCCGGCCCCTCCACTTT	CASSSNLRPLHF
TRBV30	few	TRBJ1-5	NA	TGTGCCTGGAGTGTAGACCGCGGGGGTCGAAGCAATCAGCCCCAGCATTTT	CAWSVDRGGRSNQPQHF
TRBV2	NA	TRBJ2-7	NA	TGTGCCACCGGGACAAATTTCTACGAGCAGTACTTC	CATGTNFYEQYF
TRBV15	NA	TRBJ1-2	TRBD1	TGTGCCACCAGCAGGGGACAGACCTATGGCTACACCTTC	CATSRGQTYGYTF
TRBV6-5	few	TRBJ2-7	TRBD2	TGTGCCAGCAGACTACAACCTAGCGGGGAGAGCTACGAGCAGTACTTC	CASRLQPSGESYEQYF
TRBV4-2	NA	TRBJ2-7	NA	TGTGCCAGCAGCCAAGATCATGAGGGGTACGAGCAGTACTTC	CASSQDHEGYEQYF
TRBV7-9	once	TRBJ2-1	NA	TGTGCCAGCAGCTTAGCCGGGAGCGAGGACAATGAGCAGTTCTTC	CASSLAGSEDNEQFF
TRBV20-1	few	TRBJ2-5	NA	TGCAGTGCTAGAAAACCCGGACGGCCACAAGAGACCCAGTACTTC	CSARKPGRPQETQYF
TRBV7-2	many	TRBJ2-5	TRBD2	TGTGCCAGCAGCCCGGGGGGGCCGGGGAGAGAGACCCAGTACTTC	CASSPGGPGRETQYF
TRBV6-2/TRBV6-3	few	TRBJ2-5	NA	TGTGCCAGCAAGGATTACCAAGAGACCCAGTACTTC	CASKDYQETQYF
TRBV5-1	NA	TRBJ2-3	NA	TGCGCCAGCAGCCCCGGGCAGCGGCCAGATACGCAGTATTTT	CASSPGQRPDTQYF
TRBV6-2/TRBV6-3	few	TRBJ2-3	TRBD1	TGTGCCAGCAGGCAAGGACAGGACACAGATACGCAGTATTTT	CASRQGQDTDTQYF
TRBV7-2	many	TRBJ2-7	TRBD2	TGTGCCAGCAGCGGACTAGCGGGGGGGCGACCCTCTACCGCCTCCTACGAGCAGTACTTC	CASSGLAGGRPSTASYEQYF
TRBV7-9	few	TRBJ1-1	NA	TGTGCCAGCAGTTACATAGGGCACTTAAACACTGAAGCTTTCTTT	CASSYIGHLNTEAFF
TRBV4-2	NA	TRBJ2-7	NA	TGTGCCAGCAGCCAAGGAGGAGGGGCAAAGGAGCAGTACTTC	CASSQGGGAKEQYF
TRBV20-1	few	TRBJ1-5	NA	TGCAGTGCTAGGGCCACCAGCAGGCCCCAGCATTTT	CSARATSRPQHF
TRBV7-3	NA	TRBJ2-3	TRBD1	TGTGCCAGCAGCCGGACAGGGGCATCAGATACGCAGTATTTT	CASSRTGASDTQYF
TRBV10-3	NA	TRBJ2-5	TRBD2	TGTGCTATAGCGGGACACTTGTACCAAGAGACCCAGTACTTC	CAIAGHLYQETQYF
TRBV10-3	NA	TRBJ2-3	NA	TGTGCCATCAGTGCGTCCCGCACAGATACGCAGTATTTT	CAISASRTDTQYF
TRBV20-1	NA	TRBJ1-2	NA	TGCAGTGCTTGGACAGAGACTTACTATGGCTACACCTTC	CSAWTETYYGYTF
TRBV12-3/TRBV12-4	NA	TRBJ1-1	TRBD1	TGTGCCAGCAGACCGGTGACAGGGGTGGGGGACACTGAAGCTTTCTTT	CASRPVTGVGDTEAFF
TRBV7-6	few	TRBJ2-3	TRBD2	TGTGCCAGCAGCTCAGGGACTAGCGGGGCCTCTAGGGATACGCAGTATTTT	CASSSGTSGASRDTQYF
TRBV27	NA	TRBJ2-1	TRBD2	TGTGCCAGCCAGACTAGCATCGATGAGCAGTTCTTC	CASQTSIDEQFF
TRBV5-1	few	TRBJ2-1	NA	TGCGCCAGCACCCCCGCCGGAAGCGGTGGCTACAATGAGCAGTTCTTC	CASTPAGSGGYNEQFF
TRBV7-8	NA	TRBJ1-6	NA	TGTGCCAGCAGCTACGCAAGAGGGTCACCCCTCCACTTT	CASSYARGSPLHF
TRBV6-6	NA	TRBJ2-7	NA	TGTGCCAGCAGTTATGGGGTACAAGGAGAGCAGTACTTC	CASSYGVQGEQYF
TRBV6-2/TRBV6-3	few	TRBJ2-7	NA	TGTGCCAGCAGACCCCTTGGTGTGGCGGTTCCACACGAGCAGTACTTC	CASRPLGVAVPHEQYF
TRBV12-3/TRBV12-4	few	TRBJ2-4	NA	TGTGCCAGCAGCGATCCCCCGTCCGGCTCCCCTGGGGGCATTCAGTACTTC	CASSDPPSGSPGGIQYF
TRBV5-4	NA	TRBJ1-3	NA	TGTGCCACGAAGACCACAGGGAGCGGAAACACCATATATTTT	CATKTTGSGNTIYF
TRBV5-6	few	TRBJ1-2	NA	TGTGCCAGCAGCCGGATCGACAGTTCTAACTATGGCTACACCTTC	CASSRIDSSNYGYTF
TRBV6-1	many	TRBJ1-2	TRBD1	TGTGCCAGCAGTGTCTTACAGGGGGCCCATGGCTACACCTTC	CASSVLQGAHGYTF
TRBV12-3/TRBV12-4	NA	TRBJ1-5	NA	TGTGCCAGCAGTTTGGGGCGCGTGGGAAATCAGCCCCAGCATTTT	CASSLGRVGNQPQHF
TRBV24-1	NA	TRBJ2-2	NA	TGTGCCACCAGTCACCAGCCGGCCGGGGAGCTGTTTTTT	CATSHQPAGELFF
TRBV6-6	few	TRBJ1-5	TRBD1	TGTGCCAGCCGGGGGACAGGGGAAAAATATAGCAATCAGCCCCAGCATTTT	CASRGTGEKYSNQPQHF
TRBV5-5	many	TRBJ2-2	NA	TGTGCCAGCAGCCCCCGGACCCGCCCCGGGGAGCTGTTTTTT	CASSPRTRPGELFF
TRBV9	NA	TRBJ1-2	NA	TGTGCCAGCAGCTTCGGACGGGACACTAACTATGGCTACACCTTC	CASSFGRDTNYGYTF
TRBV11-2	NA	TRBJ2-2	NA	TGTGCCAGCAGCTCCTGGGGGGGCCGGTTGCCCGGGGAGCTGTTTTTT	CASSSWGGRLPGELFF